The entry below describes one T cell receptor beta chain. Clones were read by immunoSEQ multiplex PCR, and TCRdb kept only the in-frame ones, dropping some. The sample lists about 68,000 clones; less than 95% were seen once. J lost 7 bases, V lost 6 bases, and 13 bases had no gene match. CDR3 length: 17 residues. Germline assignment: CDR1 MNHEY and CDR2 SVGEGT. The data are from a study of blood T cell repertoires in COVID-19. The overall study: Acute and convalescent COVID-19 samples came from the United States, Italy and Spain.

The TCR originated in a woman aged 60 to 75 with active COVID-19. Sequencing used peripheral blood. The genes are TRBV6-2 or TRBV6-3 and TRBJ2-1, with 12 bases identical to TRBD2. The CDR3 sequence is CASSSYGPSGRENEQFF. DNA of the CDR3: TGTGCCAGCAGCTCCTACGGGCCTAGCGGGAGGGAAAATGAGCAGTTCTTC.